This T cell receptor beta chain appears in the sequencing data of a study of STAT3 mutations in large granular lymphocyte leukemia. The overall study: Over half of T-LGLL patients had one or more immunosuppressive regimens.

The germline V gene encodes CDR1 MNHEY and CDR2 SVGAGI. The V gene end was trimmed by 6 bases and the J gene end by 8 bases; junction bases not matched to a gene: 4. CDR3 length equals 12 residues. Comment on this clone: The target antigen is unknown.

Some clones are missing from TCRdb's copy, which holds only in-frame ones; the method was immunoSEQ multiplex PCR. The sample has around 9,000 clones; approximately 91% are singletons. Study observations and caveats: Treatment regimens differed across patients between samplings. Suggested: STAT3 mutation was not the ancestral event for these clonal expansions. Every T-cell large granular lymphocyte leukemia patient had at least one immunodominant TCR beta clonotype. TCR clonotype switching after therapy occurred in about 30% of the 18 patients.

The rearrangement uses TRBV6-5 and TRBJ1-2, with 9 bases aligning to TRBD1. The material sequenced was peripheral blood mononuclear cells. The receptor was derived from a man aged 80 or over with T-cell large granular lymphocyte leukemia. Some clones in this sample may be carry-over from other donors' samples. CDR3 in amino acids: CASRKDRGGYTF. Written as DNA, the CDR3 is TGTGCCAGCAGGAAGGACAGGGGAGGCTACACCTTC.